Detailed here is one T cell receptor (beta chain). The antigen is unknown. PCR involved 60 Vbeta and 13 Jbeta primers. Clones were sequenced by immunoSEQ multiplex PCR, and TCRdb holds only the in-frame ones, with some missing. This sample yields about 140,000 clones, of which roughly 72% are seen a single time; approximately 1.8% belongs to the top ten. This sample stems from a study of cytomegalovirus exposure and HLA in healthy donors. Turning to the study itself: Across around 400 genotyped donors, about 86% landed in the Caucasian-associated ancestry cluster.

Looked up from germline, CDR1 is MGHRA and CDR2 is YSYEKL. The CDR3 extends over 15 amino acids. The V end lost 0 bases, the J end lost 5 bases, and 11 bases lay between the germline ends. Study-level results: Among the sequence variants, a highly shared cluster was likely an artifact of sequencing. Most observed TCR sequences were rare, whereas some public TCRs were detected in many donors.

The clonotype was recovered from a man aged 35 to 55 in good health and CMV-seronegative. V and J are TRBV4-1 and TRBJ1-5; weak D call: TRBD1 (6 bases). Sequencing was done on a sample of PBMCs. In DNA, the CDR3 is TGCGCCAGCAGCCAAGAGGGGGCAGGGCATCAGCCCCAGCATTTT. Translated: CASSQEGAGHQPQHF.